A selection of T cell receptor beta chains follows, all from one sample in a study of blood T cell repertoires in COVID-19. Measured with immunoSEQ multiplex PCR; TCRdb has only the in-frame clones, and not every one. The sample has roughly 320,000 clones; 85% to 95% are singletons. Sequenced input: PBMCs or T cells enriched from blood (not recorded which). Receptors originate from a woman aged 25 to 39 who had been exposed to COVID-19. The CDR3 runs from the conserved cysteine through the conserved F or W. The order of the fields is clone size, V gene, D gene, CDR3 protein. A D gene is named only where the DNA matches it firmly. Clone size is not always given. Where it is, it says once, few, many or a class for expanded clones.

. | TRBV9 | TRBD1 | CASSEGQGSSYEQYF
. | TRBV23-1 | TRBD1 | CASSRPGQAYEEKLFF
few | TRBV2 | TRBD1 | CASSEGQLYGYTF
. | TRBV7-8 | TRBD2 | CASSLGLSGGADIYNEQFF
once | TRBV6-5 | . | CASRQDWAYNSPLHF
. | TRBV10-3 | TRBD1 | CAIREGQGATYEQYF
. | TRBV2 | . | CASLRQGNSEAFF
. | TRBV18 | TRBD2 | CASSPGLAGYNEQFF
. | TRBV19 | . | CASSILSTNTEAFF
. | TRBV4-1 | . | CASSLNMGYIYSNQPQHF
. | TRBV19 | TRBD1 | CASSGHRQGAYEQYF
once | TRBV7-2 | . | CASSPLQGLNEKLFF
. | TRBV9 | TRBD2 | CASSVGPGGVAGASYEQYF
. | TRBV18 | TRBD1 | CASSPGTGGAFGNTIYF
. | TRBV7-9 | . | CASSLARRGAEAFF
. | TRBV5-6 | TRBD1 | CASSPWTGAQETQYF
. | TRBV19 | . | CASTAGSSYNSPLHF
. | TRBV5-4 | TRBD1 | CASSSRGQGYGYTF
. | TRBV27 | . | CASSLSSRGSDGPGSFPLHF
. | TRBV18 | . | CASSPQYEGNTIYF
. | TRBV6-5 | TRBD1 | CASLLNTGGSEAFF
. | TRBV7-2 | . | CASSDGTDYTWTGELFF
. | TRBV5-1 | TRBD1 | CASSLLDRGETQYF
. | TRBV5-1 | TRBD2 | CASSLGTRRDTQYF
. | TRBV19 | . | CASSIDPPGSNSPLHF
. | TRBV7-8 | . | CATSWRGRGNTIYF
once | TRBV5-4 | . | CASSLTANYGYTF
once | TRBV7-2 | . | CASSLAGGLYNEQFF
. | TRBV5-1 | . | CASYRDKGWGTTNEKLFF
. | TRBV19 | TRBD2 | CASSTSWETQYF
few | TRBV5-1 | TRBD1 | CASSWPDRGLFDEQFF
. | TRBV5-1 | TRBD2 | CASSLPDSTSGFTDTQYF
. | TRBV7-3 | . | CASSLQFSTDTQYF
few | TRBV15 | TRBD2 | CATSRGLADYNEQFF
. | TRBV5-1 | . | CASSLGAGEVSEAFF
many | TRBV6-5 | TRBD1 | CASNPTGSNQPQHF
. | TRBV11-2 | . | CASSLVLSGNTIYF
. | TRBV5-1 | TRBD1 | CASSLAGGDVGNTIYF
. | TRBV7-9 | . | CASRPNRVNTGELFF
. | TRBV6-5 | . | CASSFGANYGYTF
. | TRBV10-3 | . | CATGTTGNTEAFF